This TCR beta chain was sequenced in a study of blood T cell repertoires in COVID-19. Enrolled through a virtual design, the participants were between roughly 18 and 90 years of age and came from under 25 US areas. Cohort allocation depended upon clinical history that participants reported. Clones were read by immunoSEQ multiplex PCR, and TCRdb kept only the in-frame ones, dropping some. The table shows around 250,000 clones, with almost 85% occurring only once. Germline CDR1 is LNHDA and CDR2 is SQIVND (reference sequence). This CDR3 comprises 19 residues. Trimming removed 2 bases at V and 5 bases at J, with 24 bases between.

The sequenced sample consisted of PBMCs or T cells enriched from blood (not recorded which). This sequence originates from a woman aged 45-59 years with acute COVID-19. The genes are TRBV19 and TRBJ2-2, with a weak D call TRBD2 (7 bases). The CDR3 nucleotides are TGTGCCAGTAGTATAATCGTTAGGGGGGAGGGTAAGATGACCGGGGAGCTGTTTTTT. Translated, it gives CASSIIVRGEGKMTGELFF. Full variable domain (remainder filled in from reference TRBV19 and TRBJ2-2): DGGITQSPKYLFRKEGQNVTLSCEQNLNHDAMYWYRQDPGQGLRLIYYSQIVNDFQKGDIAEGYSVSREKKESFPLTVTSAQKNPTAFYLCASSIIVRGEGKMTGELFFGEGSRLTVL.